This T cell receptor beta chain appears in the sequencing data of a study of metastatic and nonmetastatic thyroid tumors. Study at large: Peripheral blood and tumor or nodule samples from malignant and benign thyroid patients were compared. Study-level results: A significant increase in TCR beta diversity was reportedly seen in malignant thyroid tumors relative to benign nodules, in blood and tumor.

The V gene lost 4 bases and the J gene lost 4 bases, with 22 bases spanning the gap. The CDR3 length is 17 residues. Germline V gene lookup returns CDR1 ENHRY and CDR2 SYGVKD. As concerns this clone: The target antigen is unknown.

From the PCR reads, TCRdb re-called clones with MiXCR. The sample lists some 38,000 clones, 15% to 20% seen once, with 15% to 20% in the top ten. Nobody among the patients had been given any treatment before thyroid surgery. The TCR comes from a female donor with papillary thyroid cancer or a benign thyroid nodule (not recorded which). Some clones in this sample may be carry-over from other donors' samples. J is TRBJ1-1 and V is TRBV10-3; D uncertain. What was sequenced was blood. In DNA, the CDR3 is TGTGCCATCAGTGGAACCTCCGACGTCGGTAGTGTCACTGAAGCTTTCTTT. Translating gives CAISGTSDVGSVTEAFF.